These 9 T cell receptor beta chains share one sample of origin, sequenced in a study of cytomegalovirus exposure and HLA in healthy donors. The PCR made use of 60 Vbeta and 13 Jbeta primers. Assay: immunoSEQ multiplex PCR; the TCRdb copy retains only in-frame clones and omits some. The sample table sets out 110,000 to 150,000 clones. The sequenced material came from PBMCs. The receptors originated from a middle-aged man in good health and CMV-seronegative.

This chain joins TRBV29-1 and TRBJ2-3; D unclear. Germline CDR1 reads SQVTM; CDR2 reads ANQGSEA. Trimming left V 2 bases short and J 0 bases short, with 12 bases between. The CDR3 is 15 amino acids. As DNA, the CDR3 is TGCAGCGTTGAATTGTTGGTTACTAGCACAGATACGCAGTATTTT. Its protein product is CSVELLVTSTDTQYF.

V is TRBV27 and J is TRBJ1-1; TRBD1 is a possible D gene (5 bases). Germline assignment: CDR1 MNHEY and CDR2 SMNVEV (reference sequence). The germline V and J ends were trimmed by 6 bases and 4 bases, with 12 bases remaining between them. The CDR3 has 13 residues. CDR3 sequence reads: CASRFQGSTEAFF. CDR3 nucleotides: TGTGCCAGCAGATTTCAGGGTTCCACTGAAGCTTTCTTT.

The V and J genes are TRBV7-2 and TRBJ2-5, with 7 bases identical to TRBD1. The V gene's germline CDR1 is SGHTA and CDR2 FQGNSA. This CDR3 is 14 amino acids long. The V and J ends lost 2 bases and 9 bases, in that order; junction bases with no gene match: 9. The CDR3 protein is CASSLQTGSTSQYF. CDR3 nucleotides: TGTGCCAGCAGCTTACAGACAGGGAGTACGTCCCAGTACTTC. The full variable domain, completed using reference TRBV7-2 and TRBJ2-5, is GAGVSQSPSNKVTEKGKDVELRCDPISGHTALYWYRQSLGQGLEFLIYFQGNSAPDKSGLPSDRFSAERTGGSVSTLTIQRTQQEDSAVYLCASSLQTGSTSQYFGPGTRLLVL.

The rearrangement uses TRBV5-1 and TRBJ2-7, with 9 positions matching TRBD1. This CDR3 spans 16 amino acids. Germline V gene data show CDR1 as SGHRS and CDR2 as YFSETQ. Trimming took 3 bases from V and 5 from J; bases not matched to a gene: 12. The CDR3 coding sequence is TGCGCCAGCAGCTCGCCGCCGGGGACAGGGAACCACGAGCAGTACTTC. This translates into CASSSPPGTGNHEQYF.

J is TRBJ2-7 and V is TRBV28, with 10 bases identical to TRBD1. Germline V gives CDR1 MDHEN, CDR2 SYDVKM. Losses at the gene ends were 7 bases for V and 0 bases for J; bases not matched to a gene: 15. CDR3 length: 18 residues. CDR3 nucleotides: TGTGCCAGCAAGTACAGGTTGGGACAGGGGATCCCCTCCTACGAGCAGTACTTC. Protein sequence: CASKYRLGQGIPSYEQYF.

The chain uses TRBV25-1 and TRBJ1-2, with D perhaps TRBD1 (5 bases). This CDR3 has 13 residues. CDR1 is MGHDK, CDR2 SYGVNS, per germline. V shed 5 bases and J shed 2 bases, with 9 bases lying between them. CDR3 sequence: CASSLGRNYGYTF. The CDR3, as DNA: TGTGCCAGCAGTTTGGGGCGGAACTATGGCTACACCTTC.

This chain connects TRBV5-6 to TRBJ2-3; D not certain. Germline assignment: CDR1 SGHDT and CDR2 YYEEEE. The CDR3 sequence is 11 residues long. V lost 1 base and J 6 bases, leaving 3 bases between the germline ends. The CDR3 bases are TGTGCCAGCAGCTTGCTGGATACGCAGTATTTT. Its protein product is CASSLLDTQYF. Combining the CDR3 with reference TRBV5-6 and TRBJ2-3 gives the whole variable domain DAGVTQSPTHLIKTRGQQVTLRCSPKSGHDTVSWYQQALGQGPQFIFQYYEEEERQRGNFPDRFSGHQFPNYSSELNVNALLLGDSALYLCASSLLDTQYFGPGTRLTVL.

The chain has TRBV4-1 and TRBJ1-6, with 8 bases that match TRBD1. V lost 4 bases to trimming and J lost 6 bases; unmatched junction nucleotides: 8. In germline, CDR1 is MGHRA, CDR2 YSYEKL. CDR3 length: 16 amino acids. The CDR3 DNA sequence: TGCGCCAGCAGCCCCCGGGACAGGTTCTTTAATTCACCCCTCCACTTT. It codes for CASSPRDRFFNSPLHF.

J is TRBJ2-6 and V is TRBV9; 7 bases are shared with TRBD1. Germline V gives CDR1 SGDLS, CDR2 YYNGEE. The V segment lost 1 base and the J segment 4 bases; nucleotides outside the gene matches: 11. The CDR3 extends over 18 amino acids. The CDR3 coding sequence is TGTGCCAGCAGCGTAACAGGGGCCCTTCTGTCCGGGGCCAACGTCCTGACTTTC. Protein: CASSVTGALLSGANVLTF.